A selection of T cell receptor beta chains follows, all from one sample in a study of shared clonotypes between healthy human individuals. TCRdb keeps only in-frame clones here, not all; method: immunoSEQ multiplex PCR. Seen here are around 2,000,000 clones, about 95% observed once, and the top ten hold 0.95% to 1.5%. Sequencing was performed on naive CD8+ T cells sorted from blood. The receptors stem from a man younger than 35 in good health. Both conserved end residues are part of each CDR3. D genes are given only for firm matches. Size values are once, few and many counts, or a class for expanded clones, and some rows have none.

D gene	V gene	J gene	clone size	CDR3 protein	CDR3 DNA
NA	TRBV7-9	TRBJ1-2	NA	CASSTPSINYGYTF	TGTGCCAGCAGCACACCTTCCATTAACTATGGCTACACCTTC
TRBD2	TRBV9	TRBJ2-1	NA	CASSVGASGWNEQFF	TGTGCCAGCAGCGTAGGCGCTAGCGGCTGGAATGAGCAGTTCTTC
NA	TRBV9	TRBJ1-6	NA	CASSVGGLNSPLHF	TGTGCCAGCAGCGTAGGGGGGCTAAATTCACCCCTCCACTTT
NA	TRBV5-4	TRBJ2-1	NA	CASSTEYNEQFF	TGTGCCAGCAGCACGGAATACAATGAGCAGTTCTTC
NA	TRBV7-2	TRBJ2-7	NA	CASSSPLGDTYEQYF	TGTGCCAGCAGCTCCCCTCTGGGTGACACTTACGAGCAGTACTTC
TRBD2	TRBV6-4	TRBJ2-1	NA	CASSDSGGYNEQFF	TGTGCCAGCAGTGACAGCGGGGGGTACAATGAGCAGTTCTTC
NA	TRBV7-6	TRBJ1-2	once	CASSLSAGDSYGYTF	TGTGCCAGCAGCTTATCTGCAGGGGACTCCTATGGCTACACCTTC
NA	TRBV2	TRBJ1-3	few	CASSGTGSGNTIYF	TGTGCCAGCAGTGGCACGGGCTCTGGAAACACCATATATTTT
TRBD2	TRBV11-2	TRBJ2-3	NA	CASSPRTSAFTDTQYF	TGTGCCAGCAGCCCCCGGACTAGCGCATTCACAGATACGCAGTATTTT
NA	TRBV19	TRBJ1-2	NA	CASSIDLENYGYTF	TGTGCCAGTAGTATAGATCTCGAGAACTATGGCTACACCTTC
TRBD2	TRBV7-9	TRBJ2-5	NA	CASSFVSGEQETQYF	TGTGCCAGCAGCTTTGTCAGCGGGGAACAGGAGACCCAGTACTTC
TRBD1	TRBV5-1	TRBJ2-3	NA	CASSFETGGLQADTQYF	TGCGCCAGCAGCTTTGAGACAGGGGGACTACAGGCAGATACGCAGTATTTT
NA	TRBV5-4	TRBJ2-5	NA	CASSLVGTLEETQYF	TGTGCCAGCAGCTTGGTCGGGACCCTAGAGGAGACCCAGTACTTC
NA	TRBV27	TRBJ2-7	NA	CASSLSSGSAAYEQYF	TGTGCCAGCAGTTTATCGTCGGGGAGCGCAGCCTACGAGCAGTACTTC
NA	TRBV6-1	TRBJ2-1	NA	CASRGQEYNEQFF	TGTGCCAGCAGGGGGCAGGAATACAATGAGCAGTTCTTC
NA	TRBV7-9	TRBJ1-6	NA	CASSFPPRTASSYNSPLHF	TGTGCCAGCAGCTTTCCTCCTCGGACGGCGAGCTCCTATAATTCACCCCTCCACTTT
NA	TRBV6-1	TRBJ2-7	NA	CASSEEGYSYEQYF	TGTGCCAGCAGTGAAGAGGGGTACTCCTACGAGCAGTACTTC
TRBD1	TRBV6-1	TRBJ1-2	NA	CASSDAVGTGDRLTSYGYTF	TGTGCCAGCAGTGATGCGGTAGGGACAGGGGACCGCCTAACTAGCTATGGCTACACCTTC
TRBD2	TRBV27	TRBJ2-3	NA	CASSSVGLAGTDTQYF	TGTGCCAGCAGTTCCGTCGGACTAGCGGGCACAGATACGCAGTATTTT
TRBD1	TRBV5-1	TRBJ2-2	once	CASSPRDSPTNTGELFF	TGCGCCAGCAGCCCCAGGGACAGCCCCACGAACACCGGGGAGCTGTTTTTT
NA	TRBV6-1	TRBJ2-7	NA	CASSDLGGDFYEQYF	TGTGCCAGCAGTGATCTCGGCGGGGACTTTTACGAGCAGTACTTC
NA	TRBV5-1	TRBJ2-7	NA	CASSLQYSYEQYF	TGCGCCAGCAGTTTACAGTACTCCTACGAGCAGTACTTC
TRBD2	TRBV7-9	TRBJ2-7	NA	CASSFSGGLDEQYF	TGTGCCAGCAGCTTTTCGGGGGGGCTGGACGAGCAGTACTTC
NA	TRBV11-2	TRBJ2-1	NA	CASSSAWRDYNEQFF	TGTGCCAGCAGCTCTGCTTGGAGGGACTACAATGAGCAGTTCTTC
TRBD2	TRBV27	TRBJ2-5	NA	CASSLSAGAGRETQYF	TGTGCCAGCAGTTTATCCGCCGGAGCGGGAAGAGAGACCCAGTACTTC
TRBD1	TRBV4-1	TRBJ1-2	NA	CASSQAQGVTGYTF	TGCGCCAGCAGCCAGGCCCAGGGGGTTACTGGCTACACCTTC
TRBD1	TRBV7-2	TRBJ2-7	NA	CASSLRRTGGTYEQYF	TGTGCCAGCAGCTTAAGGAGGACAGGGGGTACGTACGAGCAGTACTTC
NA	TRBV11-2	TRBJ2-1	NA	CASDEGNHEQFF	TGTGCCAGCGATGAGGGGAACCATGAGCAGTTCTTC
TRBD2	TRBV11-2	TRBJ2-1	NA	CASSFVAGGASYNEQFF	TGTGCCAGCAGCTTTGTAGCGGGAGGGGCCTCCTACAATGAGCAGTTCTTC
NA	TRBV11-2	TRBJ2-7	NA	CASSSGSNYEQYF	TGTGCCAGCAGCTCGGGCTCAAACTACGAGCAGTACTTC
NA	TRBV4-2	TRBJ2-7	NA	CASSQEVGHENYEQYF	TGTGCCAGCAGCCAAGAGGTAGGACACGAAAACTACGAGCAGTACTTC
NA	TRBV6-5	TRBJ1-2	once	CASSYDGGTQGYTF	TGTGCCAGCAGTTACGATGGAGGAACTCAGGGCTACACCTTC
TRBD1	TRBV4-1	TRBJ2-5	NA	CASSRGQMETQYF	TGCGCCAGCAGCCGGGGACAGATGGAGACCCAGTACTTC
NA	TRBV6-6	TRBJ1-2	NA	CASSDPAFYGYTF	TGTGCCAGCAGTGACCCAGCGTTCTATGGCTACACCTTC
NA	TRBV5-1	TRBJ1-1	once	CASSLGGLLGTEAFF	TGCGCCAGCAGCCTGGGTGGACTCTTGGGGACTGAAGCTTTCTTT
NA	TRBV6-5	TRBJ2-7	NA	CASSYSTTGTYEQYF	TGTGCCAGCAGTTACTCCACGACAGGGACTTACGAGCAGTACTTC
NA	TRBV13	TRBJ2-1	NA	CASSPELAAYNEQFF	TGTGCCAGCAGCCCTGAACTAGCCGCTTACAATGAGCAGTTCTTC
TRBD1	TRBV4-3	TRBJ2-7	NA	CASSLGQGYEQYF	TGCGCCAGCAGTCTCGGACAGGGCTACGAGCAGTACTTC
NA	TRBV9	TRBJ1-6	NA	CASSVEGRSSYNSPLHF	TGTGCCAGCAGCGTAGAGGGAAGAAGCTCCTATAATTCACCCCTCCACTTT
TRBD1	TRBV5-4	TRBJ2-1	NA	CASSLGDRVNEQFF	TGTGCCAGCAGCCTGGGAGACAGGGTCAATGAGCAGTTCTTC
TRBD1	TRBV7-9	TRBJ2-7	NA	CASSTTGGQDSYEQYF	TGTGCCAGCAGCACAACAGGGGGCCAAGACTCCTACGAGCAGTACTTC
NA	TRBV19	TRBJ2-2	NA	CASSLTTGELFF	TGTGCCAGTAGTTTAACCACCGGGGAGCTGTTTTTT
TRBD2	TRBV11-2	TRBJ2-5	NA	CASSTWTSGEQETQYF	TGTGCCAGCAGCACGTGGACTAGCGGGGAGCAAGAGACCCAGTACTTC
NA	TRBV7-2	TRBJ2-7	once	CASSLELYEQYF	TGTGCCAGCAGCTTAGAACTCTACGAGCAGTACTTC
NA	TRBV11-2	TRBJ2-1	NA	CASSFGAGIEQFF	TGTGCCAGCAGCTTCGGGGCCGGGATTGAGCAGTTCTTC